The 8 T cell receptor beta chains listed next were all sequenced from one sample in a study of blood T cell repertoires in COVID-19. Using immunoSEQ multiplex PCR, the repertoire was profiled, and TCRdb retains in-frame clones only, with some absent. Of 150,000 to 200,000 clones detected, approximately 90% appear once; the ten largest clones hold roughly 1.9%. The sample consisted of peripheral blood. The source is a man between 45 and 60 years old who had recovered from COVID-19.

The chain joins TRBV11-2 to TRBJ1-3; TRBD1 aligns across 7 bases. Germline loops: CDR1 SGHAT, CDR2 FQNNGV. The junction had 5 bases not matched to a gene; V was cut back by 5 bases and J by 4 bases. The CDR3 extends over 14 amino acids. The DNA of the CDR3 is TGTGCCAGCAGCCTCGACAGGGCGGGAAACACCATATATTTT. Amino acids: CASSLDRAGNTIYF.

This sequence joins TRBV7-3 and TRBJ2-6; D unclear. In germline, CDR1 is SGHTA, CDR2 FQGTGA. Trimming took 3 bases from V and 1 from J, leaving 7 bases between them. The CDR3 runs 15 residues. The CDR3 reads CASSFGGSGANVLTF. The CDR3 nucleotides read TGTGCCAGCAGCTTTGGCGGTTCTGGGGCCAACGTCCTGACTTTC. The full variable domain, rest sourced from reference TRBV7-3 and TRBJ2-6, is GAGVSQTPSNKVTEKGKYVELRCDPISGHTALYWYRQSLGQGPEFLIYFQGTGAADDSGLPNDRFFAVRPEGSVSTLKIQRTERGDSAVYLCASSFGGSGANVLTFGAGSRLTVL.

This clone turned up a few times. The chain joins TRBV25-1 to TRBJ1-5; D is perhaps TRBD1 (5 bases). The ends were cut back, 7 bases at V and 4 bases at J, with 26 bases in the middle. The V gene's germline CDR1 is MGHDK and CDR2 SYGVNS. The CDR3 runs 18 residues. The CDR3 protein is CASTPPGLRGCRNQPQHF. CDR3 DNA: TGTGCCAGCACCCCTCCAGGCCTTCGGGGGTGCAGGAATCAGCCCCAGCATTTT.

The CDR3 DNA follows: TGTGCCAGCAGTGAAGAGGGGACAGGGCCCTACGAGCAGTACTTC. It yields the protein CASSEEGTGPYEQYF. This sequence joins TRBV6-1 and TRBJ2-7, with 9 nucleotides matching TRBD1. The CDR3 length is 15 residues. Trimming removed 1 base from V and 2 bases from J; junction bases left unmatched: 3. The germline V gene has CDR1 MNHNS and CDR2 SASEGT.

This clone showed up just a few times. The chain has TRBV4-2 and TRBJ2-7; TRBD1 aligns across 11 bases. Trimming cost V 1 base and J 5 bases; bases outside gene matches: 4. Germline values: CDR1 LGHNA, CDR2 YNFKEQ. The CDR3 is made up of 15 amino acids. DNA of the CDR3: TGTGCCAGCAGCCAAGCCGGGACAGGGGGACACGAGCAGTACTTC. This sequence encodes CASSQAGTGGHEQYF.

DNA for the CDR3: TGTGCCAGCAGTTTAGATACTAACACCGGGGAGCTGTTTTTT. The encoded protein is CASSLDTNTGELFF. This chain links TRBV27 with TRBJ2-2; D not resolved. There are 14 residues in the CDR3. V lost 2 bases, J lost 2 bases, and 6 bases lay in between. Germline CDR1 and CDR2: MNHEY and SMNVEV (reference sequence).

This sequence joins TRBV7-9 and TRBJ2-3; D possibly corresponds to TRBD2 (6 bases). V was shortened by 11 bases and J by 1 base, with 13 bases between the two germline ends. The CDR3 runs to 13 residues. Germline V gene lookup returns CDR1 SEHNR and CDR2 FQNEAQ (reference sequence). For the CDR3, the DNA is TGTGCCGGGCGGGGAGTAGGCACAGATACGCAGTATTTT. Protein sequence: CAGRGVGTDTQYF.

V and J are TRBV9 and TRBJ2-5; 10 bases fit TRBD1. V lost 2 bases to trimming and J lost 1 base; unmatched junction nucleotides: 2. The CDR3 is made up of 15 amino acids. Germline loops: CDR1 SGDLS, CDR2 YYNGEE. CDR3 DNA sequence: TGTGCCAGCAGCGTTGGGGACAGGGGCCAAGAGACCCAGTACTTC. This encodes CASSVGDRGQETQYF.